The text below deals with one TCR beta chain. With 2 bases clipped from V and 4 bases from J, the junction kept 2 bases outside the gene matches. CDR1 is SGHRS and CDR2 is YFSETQ in the germline V gene. This CDR3 has 14 residues. This entry comes from a study of blood T cell repertoires in COVID-19. Whole-study context: Acute and convalescent COVID-19 samples came from the United States, Italy and Spain. Sample material is recorded as cDNA or gDNA derived from T cells, B-cell-depleted T cells, or PBMCs.

Seattle patients were enrolled while actively infected and followed longitudinally. In the study's own analysis: Amplified reference gene primers provided the basis for estimating nucleated cell counts. Generated by immunoSEQ multiplex PCR, the TCRdb table keeps only in-frame clones and is missing some. The V and J calls and clone size were taken over from that table, and D and trimming were inferred from the DNA. The profile shows 50,000 to 65,000 clones, roughly 80% of them singletons. This chain joins TRBV5-1 and TRBJ2-1; TRBD1 aligns across 8 bases. Sequenced: peripheral blood. The receptor's source is a man between 60 and 75 years old with COVID-19, enrolled during active disease. CDR3 protein: CASSFQGAYNEQFF. In DNA, the CDR3 is TGCGCCAGCAGCTTCCAGGGGGCTTACAATGAGCAGTTCTTC.